This T cell receptor beta chain stems from a study of control samples from healthy donors and cancer patients. TCRdb's table, derived via immunoSEQ multiplex PCR, lists solely in-frame clones and lacks some. The sample shows 150,000 to 200,000 clones, approximately 92% of them seen only once. The CDR3 is made up of 16 amino acids. The ends lost 3 bases at V and 2 bases at J; junction bases unmatched: 5. Germline-derived CDR1 and CDR2 are LNHDA and SQIVND (reference sequence). The source is a young man in good health. Input material: blood. This rearrangement joins TRBV19 to TRBJ1-5, with 9 nucleotides matching TRBD1. The CDR3 DNA reads TGTGCCAGTAGTATTGGGACAGGGAGCGGCAATCAGCCCCAGCATTTT. It is translated as CASSIGTGSGNQPQHF.